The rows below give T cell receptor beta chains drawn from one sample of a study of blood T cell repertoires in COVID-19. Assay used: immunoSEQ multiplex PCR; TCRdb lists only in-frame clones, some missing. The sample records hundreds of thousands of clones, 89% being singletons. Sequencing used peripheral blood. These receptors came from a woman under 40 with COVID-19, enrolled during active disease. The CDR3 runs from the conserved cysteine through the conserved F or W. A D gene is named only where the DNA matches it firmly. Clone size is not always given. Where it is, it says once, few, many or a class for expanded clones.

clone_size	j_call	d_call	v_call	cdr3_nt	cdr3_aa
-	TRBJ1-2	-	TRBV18	TGTGCCAGCTCACCCTCCGGGGATTTATATGGCTACACCTTC	CASSPSGDLYGYTF
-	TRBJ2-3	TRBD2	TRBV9	TGTGCCAGCAGCGTCGGGACTAGCGATACGCAGTATTTT	CASSVGTSDTQYF
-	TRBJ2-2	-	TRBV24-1	TGTGCCACCAGTGATATTCGGGATAACACCGGGGAGCTGTTTTTT	CATSDIRDNTGELFF
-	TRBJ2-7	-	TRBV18	TGTGCCAGCTCACCACCGAACGGGGGCTACGAGCAGTACTTC	CASSPPNGGYEQYF
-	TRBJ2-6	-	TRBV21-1	TGTGCCAGCAGCACCCTCCGCGGGAGAATCCCTGGGGCCAACGTCCTGACTTTC	CASSTLRGRIPGANVLTF
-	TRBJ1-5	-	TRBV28	TGTGCCAGCAGTCTTTGGGGCGACAATCAGCCCCAGCATTTT	CASSLWGDNQPQHF
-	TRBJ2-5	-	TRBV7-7	TGTGCTAGCAGCTTAGATGTCAGCGCGCTCCAAGAGACCCAGTACTTC	CASSLDVSALQETQYF
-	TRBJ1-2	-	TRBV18	TGTGCCAGCTCACCACGGACAGATAACTATGGCTACACCTTC	CASSPRTDNYGYTF
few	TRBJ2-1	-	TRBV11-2	TGTGCCAGCAGCTTAATTCTTCGGGGAGCGCCTGCTGAGCAGTTCTTC	CASSLILRGAPAEQFF
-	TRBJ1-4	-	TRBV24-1	TGTGCCACCCTGAATGAAAAACTGTTTTTT	CATLNEKLFF
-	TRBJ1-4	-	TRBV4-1	TGCGCCAGCAGCCTCCGCACGGCCGGGAATAATGAAAAACTGTTTTTT	CASSLRTAGNNEKLFF
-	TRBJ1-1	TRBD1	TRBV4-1	TGCGCCAGCAGCCAGACAGGGGTAGACACTGAAGCTTTCTTT	CASSQTGVDTEAFF
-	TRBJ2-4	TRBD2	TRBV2	TGTGCCAGCCAAGGAGGGAGGGCGTTGTGGTACTTC	CASQGGRALWYF
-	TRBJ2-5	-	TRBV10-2	TGCGCCAGCAGTGGAGGGGAGACCCAGTACTTC	CASSGGETQYF
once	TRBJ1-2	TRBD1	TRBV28	TGTGCCAGCAGCTCCACAGGGGGCGCGGGCTATGGCTACACCTTC	CASSSTGGAGYGYTF
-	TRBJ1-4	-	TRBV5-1	TGCGCCAGCAGCTTGGGATCCAGGGATGAAAAACTGTTTTTT	CASSLGSRDEKLFF
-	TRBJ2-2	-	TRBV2	TGTGCCAGCAGTGAATCTACAGGGTCCGGGGAGCTGTTTTTT	CASSESTGSGELFF
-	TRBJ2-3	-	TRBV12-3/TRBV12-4	TGTGCCAGCGAGGAGGCTAGCACAGATACGCAGTATTTT	CASEEASTDTQYF
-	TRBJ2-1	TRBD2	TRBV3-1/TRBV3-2	TGTGCCAGCAGCTCCCGGACTAGCGGGAGTAGCAGTGAGCAGTTCTTC	CASSSRTSGSSSEQFF
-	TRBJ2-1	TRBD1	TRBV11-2	TGTGCCAGCAGCTGGGACAGCTCCTACAATGAGCAGTTCTTC	CASSWDSSYNEQFF
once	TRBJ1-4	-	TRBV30	TGTGCCTGGAGCCGGACAGCTGCAACTAATGAAAAACTGTTTTTT	CAWSRTAATNEKLFF
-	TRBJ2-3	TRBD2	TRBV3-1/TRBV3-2	TGTGCCAGCAGCCAGGGACTAGGAACGCAGTATTTT	CASSQGLGTQYF